The entry below describes one T cell receptor (beta chain). Its antigen is undetermined. The record originates from a study of T cells in Graves' hyperthyroidism and ophthalmopathy. Amplified TCR beta CDR3 regions derived from RNA transcripts. A set of HTBI primers served as the primers for a first-round RT-PCR of the TCR CDR3. TCRdb recomputed calls from the multiplex PCR reads with MiXCR, one row per CDR3 protein. The data show 530,000 or so distinct CDR3 sequences, approximately 25% seen once. CDR1 is SGHVS, CDR2 FNYEAQ, per germline. With 4 bases clipped from V and 4 bases from J, the junction kept 1 base outside the gene matches. The CDR3 totals 15 residues. Exclusion of a patient resulted from uncontrolled infection, other autoimmune disease, pregnancy or lactation. Study-wide points: Blood also showed most of the thyroid clonotypes that were expanded above 0.001.

The clonotype comes from a young woman with Graves' ophthalmopathy. Sequenced material: blood. The rearrangement links TRBV7-6 to TRBJ2-5; 15 bases fit TRBD2. CDR3 nucleotides: TGTGCCAGCAGCTGGGGACTAGCGGGAGGAGAGACCCAGTACTTC. This sequence encodes CASSWGLAGGETQYF.